Given below is one TCR beta chain in context. The CDR3 contains 14 residues. Germline assignment: CDR1 SNHLY and CDR2 FYNNEI. The trim removed 3 bases at V and 3 bases at J, leaving 5 bases unmatched. This sample stems from a study of control samples from healthy donors and cancer patients. This table comes from immunoSEQ multiplex PCR, and its TCRdb copy is limited to in-frame clones, with some not included. This sample carries about 170,000 clones, roughly nine tenths of them seen once, and the ten largest clones take more than 1.3%. The sequence was collected from a woman aged 25-40 years in good health. Sequenced sample: blood. The chain carries TRBV2 and TRBJ2-7, with 7 bases aligning to TRBD2. In DNA, the CDR3 is TGTGCCAGCAGTGAGAGTCTAGCGGTCTACGAGCAGTACTTC. Amino acids: CASSESLAVYEQYF.